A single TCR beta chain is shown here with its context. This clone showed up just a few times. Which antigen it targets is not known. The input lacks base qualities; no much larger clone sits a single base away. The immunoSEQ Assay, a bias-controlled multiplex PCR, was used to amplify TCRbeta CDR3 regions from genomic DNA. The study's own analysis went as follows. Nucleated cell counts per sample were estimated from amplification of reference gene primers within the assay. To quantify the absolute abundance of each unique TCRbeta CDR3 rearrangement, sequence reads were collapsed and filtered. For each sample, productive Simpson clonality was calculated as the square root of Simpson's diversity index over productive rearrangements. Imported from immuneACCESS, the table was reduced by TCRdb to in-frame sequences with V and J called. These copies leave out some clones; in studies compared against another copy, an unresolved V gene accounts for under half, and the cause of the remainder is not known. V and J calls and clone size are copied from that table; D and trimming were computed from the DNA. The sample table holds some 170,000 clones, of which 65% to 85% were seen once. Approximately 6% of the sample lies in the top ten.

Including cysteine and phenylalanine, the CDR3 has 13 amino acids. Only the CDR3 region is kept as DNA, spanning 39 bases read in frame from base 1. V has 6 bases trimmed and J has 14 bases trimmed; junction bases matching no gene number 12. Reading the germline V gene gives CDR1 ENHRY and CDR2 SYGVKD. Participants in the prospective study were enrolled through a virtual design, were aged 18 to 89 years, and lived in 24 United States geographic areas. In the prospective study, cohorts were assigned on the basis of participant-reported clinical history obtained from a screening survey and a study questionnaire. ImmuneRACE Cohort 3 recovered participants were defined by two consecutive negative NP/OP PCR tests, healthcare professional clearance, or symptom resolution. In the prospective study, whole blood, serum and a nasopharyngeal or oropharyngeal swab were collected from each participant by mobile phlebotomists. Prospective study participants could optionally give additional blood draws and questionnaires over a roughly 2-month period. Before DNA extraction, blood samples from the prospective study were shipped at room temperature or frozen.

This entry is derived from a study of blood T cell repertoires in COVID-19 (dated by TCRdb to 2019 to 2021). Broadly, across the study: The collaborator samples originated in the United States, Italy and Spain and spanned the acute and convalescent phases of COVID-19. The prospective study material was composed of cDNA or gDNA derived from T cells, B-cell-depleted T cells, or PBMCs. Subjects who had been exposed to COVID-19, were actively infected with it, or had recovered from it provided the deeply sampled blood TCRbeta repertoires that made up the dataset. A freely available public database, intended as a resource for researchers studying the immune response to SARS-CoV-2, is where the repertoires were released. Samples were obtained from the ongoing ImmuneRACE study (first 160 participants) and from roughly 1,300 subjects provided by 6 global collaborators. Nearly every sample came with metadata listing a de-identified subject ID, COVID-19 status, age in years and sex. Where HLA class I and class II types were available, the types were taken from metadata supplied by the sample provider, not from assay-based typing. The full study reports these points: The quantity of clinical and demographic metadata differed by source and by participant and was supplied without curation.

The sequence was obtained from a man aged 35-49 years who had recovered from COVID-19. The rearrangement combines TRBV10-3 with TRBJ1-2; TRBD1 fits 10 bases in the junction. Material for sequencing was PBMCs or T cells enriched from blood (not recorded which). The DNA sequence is TGTGCCATCAGCCTCGGGACAGGGGCGCTTAGTACCTTC. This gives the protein CAISLGTGALSTF.